A single sample is the source of the 10 T cell receptor beta chains below, sequenced in a study of blood T cell repertoires in COVID-19. TCRdb's table, derived via immunoSEQ multiplex PCR, lists solely in-frame clones and lacks some. The sample lists about 130,000 clones, around 87% occurring once. Sequencing was done on a sample of peripheral blood. The receptors here all came from a woman aged 60-75 years with acute or convalescent COVID-19.

The chain has TRBV28 and TRBJ1-5; TRBD1 agrees at 10 bases. Germline V gene sequence: CDR1 MDHEN, CDR2 SYDVKM. J lost 6 bases, V lost 6 bases, and 8 bases had no gene match. This CDR3 contains 15 residues. CDR3 nucleotides: TGTGCCAGCAGCCCAGGACAGGGGGTTTCTCAGCCCCAGCATTTT. Protein sequence: CASSPGQGVSQPQHF.

The J gene is TRBJ2-7, the V gene TRBV9; 7 bases are a match to TRBD1. The CDR3 totals 15 residues. From germline, CDR1 is SGDLS and CDR2 YYNGEE. The junction had 8 bases not matched to a gene; V was cut back by 5 bases and J by 0 bases. Here the CDR3 reads CASSPRDSSSYEQYF. CDR3 DNA: TGTGCCAGCAGTCCAAGGGACAGCAGCTCCTACGAGCAGTACTTC. The full variable domain, in which reference TRBV9 and TRBJ2-7 provide the parts outside the CDR3, is DSGVTQTPKHLITATGQRVTLRCSPRSGDLSVYWYQQSLDQGLQFLIQYYNGEERAKGNILERFSAQQFPDLHSELNLSSLELGDSALYFCASSPRDSSSYEQYFGPGTRLTVT.

The chain recombines TRBV6-1 with TRBJ1-3; tentatively, D is TRBD1 (5 bases). V shed 2 bases and J shed 8 bases, with 10 bases lying between them. Germline CDR1 reads MNHNS; CDR2 reads SASEGT. The CDR3 has 13 residues. CDR3 region: CASSESIGDTIYF. The CDR3 DNA is TGTGCCAGCAGTGAAAGTATAGGGGACACCATATATTTT.

The rearrangement uses TRBV12-5 and TRBJ2-1, with D unclear. The V gene's germline CDR1 is LGHNT and CDR2 FRNRAP. This CDR3 comprises 16 residues. V lost 6 bases and J 0 bases, leaving 15 bases between the germline ends. The CDR3 region has the DNA TGTGCTAGTGGGTCACCTGGTCTTAGCTCCTACAATGAGCAGTTCTTC. As protein: CASGSPGLSSYNEQFF.

The rearrangement joins TRBV11-2 to TRBJ2-7; 9 bases map to TRBD2. Germline V gene lookup returns CDR1 SGHAT and CDR2 FQNNGV. The V segment lost 1 base and the J segment 4 bases; nucleotides outside the gene matches: 5. CDR3 length equals 15 residues. CDR3 residues: CASSLVGGRAYEQYF. For the CDR3, the DNA is TGTGCCAGCAGCTTAGTAGGCGGGAGGGCATACGAGCAGTACTTC.

The genes are TRBV28 and TRBJ1-1; 8 bases are a match to TRBD1. This CDR3 contains 15 residues. Trimming at V came to 7 bases and at J to 0 bases, leaving 7 bases not matched to a gene. Per germline, CDR1 MDHEN and CDR2 SYDVKM. The CDR3, as DNA: TGTGCCAGCACCCTGACAGGGGCCCTGAACACTGAAGCTTTCTTT. This encodes CASTLTGALNTEAFF. Full variable domain (remainder filled in from reference TRBV28 and TRBJ1-1): DVKVTQSSRYLVKRTGEKVFLECVQDMDHENMFWYRQDPGLGLRLIYFSYDVKMKEKGDIPEGYSVSREKKERFSLILESASTNQTSMYLCASTLTGALNTEAFFGQGTRLTVV.

The genes are TRBV7-9 and TRBJ1-2; D gene unclear. V was clipped by 5 bases and J by 7 bases, with 8 bases between them. CDR1 is SEHNR, CDR2 FQNEAQ, per germline (reference sequence). The CDR3 runs 11 residues. CDR3 in amino acids: CASSQAFGYTF. CDR3 coding DNA: TGTGCCAGCAGCCAGGCCTTTGGCTACACCTTC.

This sequence joins TRBV2 and TRBJ1-5; D perhaps matches TRBD1 (6 bases). This CDR3 has 15 amino acids. V was pared by 2 bases and J by 5 bases, with 13 bases between. In germline, CDR1 is SNHLY, CDR2 FYNNEI. CDR3 in DNA: TGTGCCAGCAGTGAAAGGGGGGGGCGCGATCAGCCCCAGCATTTT. It encodes CASSERGGRDQPQHF.

The V and J genes are TRBV3-1 (or the pseudogene TRBV3-2) and TRBJ2-1, with 7 positions matching TRBD2. CDR1 and CDR2 from the germline V gene are LGHDT and YNNKEL (reference sequence). CDR3 size: 18 residues. Unmatched junction bases numbered 20, after V lost 4 bases and J lost 8 bases. CDR3 loop: CASSRSLSAGVFDHEQFF. As DNA, the CDR3 is TGTGCCAGCAGCCGATCCTTATCTGCGGGAGTATTTGACCATGAGCAGTTCTTC.

This chain joins TRBV3-1 (or the pseudogene TRBV3-2) and TRBJ2-1, with TRBD2 matching over 8 bases. The CDR3 runs 15 residues. Germline assignment: CDR1 LGHDT and CDR2 YNNKEL (reference sequence). V shed 1 base and J 5 bases; nucleotides not matched to a gene: 4. CDR3 DNA sequence: TGTGCCAGCAGCCAAGCCGGGAGGGCCCACAATGAGCAGTTCTTC. The encoded protein is CASSQAGRAHNEQFF.